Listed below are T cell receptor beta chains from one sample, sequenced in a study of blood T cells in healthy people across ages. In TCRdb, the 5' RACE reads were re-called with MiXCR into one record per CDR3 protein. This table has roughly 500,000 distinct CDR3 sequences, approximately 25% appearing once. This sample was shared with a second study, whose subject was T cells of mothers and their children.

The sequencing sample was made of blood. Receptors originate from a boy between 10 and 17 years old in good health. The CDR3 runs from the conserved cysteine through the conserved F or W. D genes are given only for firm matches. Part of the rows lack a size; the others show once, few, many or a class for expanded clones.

CDR3aa: CASSLGGGGPETQYF; CDR3nt: TGCGCCAGCAGCTTGGGCGGGGGGGGCCCGGAGACCCAGTACTTC; v_gene: TRBV5-1; abundance: .; j_gene: TRBJ2-5; d_gene: TRBD2
CDR3aa: CASSRFEGRQNNEQFF; CDR3nt: TGTGCCAGCAGCCGGTTTGAGGGAAGGCAAAACAATGAGCAGTTCTTC; v_gene: TRBV3-1; abundance: .; j_gene: TRBJ2-1; d_gene: .
CDR3aa: CASSQGVWETQYF; CDR3nt: TGTGCCAGCAGTCAAGGGGTGTGGGAGACCCAGTACTTC; v_gene: TRBV6-5; abundance: .; j_gene: TRBJ2-5; d_gene: .
CDR3aa: CASNHQRGREQFF; CDR3nt: TGTGCCAGCAATCACCAGCGGGGCAGGGAGCAGTTCTTC; v_gene: TRBV2; abundance: .; j_gene: TRBJ2-1; d_gene: TRBD2
CDR3aa: CASSLGPGNTSYEQYF; CDR3nt: TGTGCCAGCAGCTTAGGGCCAGGAAACACCAGCTACGAGCAGTACTTC; v_gene: TRBV11-1; abundance: .; j_gene: TRBJ2-7; d_gene: .
CDR3aa: CASSYGIGSGRALGANVLTF; CDR3nt: TGTGCCAGCAGCTACGGGATCGGTAGCGGGAGGGCCTTAGGGGCCAACGTCCTGACTTTC; v_gene: TRBV12-3/TRBV12-4; abundance: .; j_gene: TRBJ2-6; d_gene: TRBD2
CDR3aa: CASSLKGPEQYF; CDR3nt: TGTGCCAGCAGTTTAAAGGGACCGGAGCAGTACTTC; v_gene: TRBV28; abundance: few; j_gene: TRBJ2-7; d_gene: .
CDR3aa: CASSQDREGFYGYTF; CDR3nt: TGCGCCAGCAGCCAAGATCGTGAAGGGTTTTATGGCTACACCTTC; v_gene: TRBV4-3; abundance: few; j_gene: TRBJ1-2; d_gene: .
CDR3aa: CASSPSGRDNEQFF; CDR3nt: TGTGCCAGCAGCCCTAGCGGGAGGGACAATGAGCAGTTCTTC; v_gene: TRBV11-2; abundance: many; j_gene: TRBJ2-1; d_gene: TRBD2
CDR3aa: CASNRNGLGYGELFF; CDR3nt: TGTGCCAGTAATCGTAATGGGTTAGGGTACGGGGAGCTGTTTTTT; v_gene: TRBV6-6; abundance: few; j_gene: TRBJ2-2; d_gene: .
CDR3aa: CAISESGGSGLASSYEQYF; CDR3nt: TGTGCCATCAGTGAGTCAGGGGGGAGCGGACTAGCTAGCTCCTACGAGCAGTACTTC; v_gene: TRBV10-3; abundance: .; j_gene: TRBJ2-7; d_gene: TRBD2
CDR3aa: CASSLGTDNEQFF; CDR3nt: TGTGCCAGCAGTCTCGGGACAGACAATGAGCAGTTCTTC; v_gene: TRBV27; abundance: few; j_gene: TRBJ2-1; d_gene: TRBD1
CDR3aa: CASSPNKQVSYGYTF; CDR3nt: TGTGCCAGCTCACCAAATAAACAGGTTTCCTATGGCTACACCTTC; v_gene: TRBV18; abundance: .; j_gene: TRBJ1-2; d_gene: .
CDR3aa: CASSEFDEKLFF; CDR3nt: TGTGCCAGCAGTGAATTTGATGAAAAACTGTTTTTT; v_gene: TRBV2; abundance: few; j_gene: TRBJ1-4; d_gene: .
CDR3aa: CASNPQGVYEQYF; CDR3nt: TGTGCCAGCAACCCGCAGGGGGTCTACGAGCAGTACTTC; v_gene: TRBV6-1; abundance: .; j_gene: TRBJ2-7; d_gene: TRBD1
CDR3aa: CASSPDRDGYGYTF; CDR3nt: TGTGCCAGCAGCCCCGACAGGGATGGCTATGGCTACACCTTC; v_gene: TRBV27; abundance: few; j_gene: TRBJ1-2; d_gene: TRBD1
CDR3aa: CASSVLAGDYNSPLHF; CDR3nt: TGTGCCAGCAGCGTACTGGCAGGGGACTATAATTCACCCCTCCACTTT; v_gene: TRBV6-6; abundance: few; j_gene: TRBJ1-6; d_gene: .
CDR3aa: CASSYSNSANTGELFF; CDR3nt: TGTGCCAGCAGTTACTCTAACAGCGCGAACACCGGGGAGCTGTTTTTT; v_gene: TRBV6-5; abundance: few; j_gene: TRBJ2-2; d_gene: .
CDR3aa: CARRTDSNQPQHF; CDR3nt: TGCGCCAGGAGGACAGATAGCAATCAGCCCCAGCATTTT; v_gene: TRBV5-1; abundance: .; j_gene: TRBJ1-5; d_gene: .
CDR3aa: CASSSSSYNSPLHF; CDR3nt: TGTGCCAGCAGCTCCAGCTCCTATAATTCACCCCTCCACTTT; v_gene: TRBV9; abundance: few; j_gene: TRBJ1-6; d_gene: .
CDR3aa: CTSSLDRDYNEQFF; CDR3nt: TGTACCAGCAGCTTAGATCGTGACTACAATGAGCAGTTCTTC; v_gene: TRBV7-2; abundance: few; j_gene: TRBJ2-1; d_gene: .
CDR3aa: CASSDRDRAPDTQYF; CDR3nt: TGTGCCAGCAGCGACCGGGACAGGGCCCCAGATACGCAGTATTTT; v_gene: TRBV5-4; abundance: few; j_gene: TRBJ2-3; d_gene: TRBD1
CDR3aa: CASSLISDSYNEQFF; CDR3nt: TGTGCCAGCAGCTTAATCAGCGACTCCTACAATGAGCAGTTCTTC; v_gene: TRBV7-2; abundance: few; j_gene: TRBJ2-1; d_gene: .
CDR3aa: CASSLETSSDEQFF; CDR3nt: TGTGCCAGCAGCTTAGAAACTAGTTCGGATGAGCAGTTCTTC; v_gene: TRBV7-8; abundance: once; j_gene: TRBJ2-1; d_gene: .
CDR3aa: CASSEKGRETQYF; CDR3nt: TGTGCCAGCAGTGAAAAGGGGAGGGAGACCCAGTACTTC; v_gene: TRBV6-1; abundance: .; j_gene: TRBJ2-5; d_gene: .
CDR3aa: CASSSWDRVEGNTIYF; CDR3nt: TGTGCCAGCAGTTCCTGGGACAGGGTGGAAGGAAACACCATATATTTT; v_gene: TRBV28; abundance: few; j_gene: TRBJ1-3; d_gene: TRBD1
CDR3aa: CSARSSGGASGANVLTF; CDR3nt: TGCAGTGCTAGATCAAGCGGGGGGGCCTCTGGGGCCAACGTCCTGACTTTC; v_gene: TRBV20-1; abundance: many; j_gene: TRBJ2-6; d_gene: TRBD2
CDR3aa: CASRQGTSGGVDTQYF; CDR3nt: TGTGCCAGCAGACAGGGGACTAGCGGGGGGGTTGATACGCAGTATTTT; v_gene: TRBV12-3/TRBV12-4; abundance: few; j_gene: TRBJ2-3; d_gene: TRBD2
CDR3aa: CATQLAAGYEQYF; CDR3nt: TGTGCCACACAACTAGCGGCTGGATACGAGCAGTACTTC; v_gene: TRBV27; abundance: once; j_gene: TRBJ2-7; d_gene: TRBD2
CDR3aa: CASSFTAGLNTGELFF; CDR3nt: TGTGCCAGCAGCTTCACGGCAGGGCTCAACACCGGGGAGCTGTTTTTT; v_gene: TRBV7-9; abundance: .; j_gene: TRBJ2-2; d_gene: .